Following are 6 T cell receptor beta chains from one sample sequenced in a study of breast tumors, draining lymph nodes, adjacent tissues. TCRdb analysed the multiplex PCR reads with MiXCR anew, one entry per CDR3 protein. This table holds around 130,000 distinct CDR3 sequences, 21% found once. Samples came from axillary lymph nodes draining the breast cancer. What was sequenced was axillary lymph node tissue. The source is a female donor with breast cancer. Some clones in this sample may be carry-over from other donors' samples.

This clonotype was seen at least ten times. The chain is built from TRBV10-3 and TRBJ2-5, with 13 positions matching TRBD2. Per germline, CDR1 ENHRY and CDR2 SYGVKD. CDR3 length: 14 residues. Trimming cost V 10 bases and J 4 bases; bases outside gene matches: 6. CDR3 DNA sequence: TGTGCCACTGGACTAGCGGGAGAGCGAGAGACCCAGTACTTC. Its translation is CATGLAGERETQYF.

As regards this clonotype: This could be a read error, since a much larger clone is one nucleotide away. This chain connects TRBV5-1 to TRBJ2-3; D perhaps matches TRBD2 (7 bases). Germline V gene lookup returns CDR1 SGHRS and CDR2 YFSETQ. The CDR3 covers 15 residues. CDR3 DNA: TGCGCCAGCGGCTTGGGGGGGGGGCTCGCGGATACGCAGTATTTT. It codes for CASGLGGGLADTQYF. Full variable domain (rest looked up from reference TRBV5-1 and TRBJ2-3): KAGVTQTPRYLIKTRGQQVTLSCSPISGHRSVSWYQQTPGQGLQFLFEYFSETQRNKGNFPGRFSGRQFSNSRSEMNVSTLELGDSALYLCASGLGGGLADTQYFGPGTRLTVL.

This clonotype was counted ten times or more. This chain connects TRBV9 to TRBJ2-3; TRBD2 aligns across 15 bases. V lost 0 bases to trimming and J lost 5 bases; unmatched junction nucleotides: 7. The CDR3 sequence is 18 residues long. Germline V CDR1 and CDR2: SGDLS, YYNGEE. CDR3 in amino acids: CASSVGTSGRAGEDTQYF. CDR3 DNA: TGTGCCAGCAGCGTAGGGACTAGCGGGAGGGCGGGGGAAGATACGCAGTATTTT.

The chain joins TRBV27 to TRBJ2-7, with 7 bases identical to TRBD1. This CDR3 contains 13 residues. V shed 6 bases and J 3 bases; nucleotides not matched to a gene: 5. Germline CDR1 and CDR2: MNHEY and SMNVEV (reference sequence). The chain's CDR3 is CASSRDSYYEQYF. CDR3 bases: TGTGCCAGCAGCCGGGACAGTTACTACGAGCAGTACTTC.

This clonotype was counted a single time. This may be a read error, as it is one base from a much larger clone. This chain uses TRBV20-1 with TRBJ2-2; a weak D match, TRBD1 (6 bases). Trimming stripped 5 bases from V and 3 bases from J, with 25 bases between. The CDR3 contains 18 residues. Germline values: CDR1 DFQATT, CDR2 SNEGSKA (reference sequence). CDR3 in amino acids: CSASPSDSSARDTGELFF. CDR3 DNA: TGCAGTGCTTCCCCTTCGGACAGCAGTGCCCGGGACACCGGGGAGCTGTTTTTT.

Ten or more counts support this clonotype. The J gene is TRBJ2-7, the V gene TRBV7-8; D is perhaps TRBD2 (5 bases). V lost 3 bases and J lost 0, with 12 bases in between. CDR1 is SGHVS, CDR2 FQNEAQ, per germline. CDR3 length equals 15 residues. The CDR3 DNA reads as TGTGCCAGCAGCTTTCAAACGGGGAGCTCCTACGAGCAGTACTTC. It codes for CASSFQTGSSYEQYF.